Listed here are 6 T cell receptor beta chains from one sample, sequenced in a study of blood T cells in healthy people across ages (dated by TCRdb to about 2015). The protocol used for the library was 5' RACE. The instrument was an Illumina HiSeq 2500. A second PCR of about 7 to 12 cycles was run with a J-beta primer mix and a sample-barcoded 5' primer. In-frame beta chains were kept once TCRdb had trimmed the public reads at Q25 with fastp and called clones with MiXCR. Each record represents a unique CDR3 protein, reported with the most common genes and DNA among its rows. The sample data list roughly 2 million distinct CDR3 sequences, and roughly 49% of these were observed just once. The ten top clones hold more than 2% of the sample. The sample taken for sequencing was blood. The origin of the receptors is a woman in her forties in good health.

The rearrangement uses TRBV12-3 or TRBV12-4 and TRBJ2-5; 13 positions agree with TRBD2. The V segment lost 4 bases and the J segment 5 bases; nucleotides outside the gene matches: 7. The CDR3 consists of 16 residues. CDR3 in DNA: TGTGCCAGCAGTTGGGGACTAGCGGGGTTCGGGGAGACCCAGTACTTC. Encoded protein: CASSWGLAGFGETQYF.

In this sample, this clonotype turned up a few times. At one of its ends the junction is not consistent with the germline gene, which may arise from a read error. The genes are TRBV7-3 and TRBJ2-3; 7 bases line up with TRBD2. This CDR3 has 13 amino acids. From germline, CDR1 is SGHTA and CDR2 FQGTGA. CDR3 DNA: TGCGCTAGCGGCGGGGGTGGCACAGATACGCAGTATTTT. It is translated as CASGGGGTDTQYF.

The chain couples TRBV12-3 or TRBV12-4 to TRBJ2-5; 7 bases line up with TRBD2. J gave up 11 bases and V 3 bases, and 6 bases lay outside the gene matches. CDR3 length equals 12 residues. The CDR3 sequence: CASSFNRGEQYF. Written as DNA, the CDR3 is TGTGCCAGCAGTTTTAATCGGGGGGAGCAGTACTTC.

The gene calls are TRBV10-3 and TRBJ2-1; the D is unclear. This CDR3 is built from 11 residues. The germline gives CDR1 ENHRY, CDR2 SYGVKD. CDR3 nucleotide sequence: TGTACCACCGGAATCCAAGAAGAGCAGTTCTTC. It encodes CTTGIQEEQFF.

V is TRBV28 and J is TRBJ2-7, with D possibly being TRBD1 (6 bases). The CDR3 covers 17 residues. Looked up from germline, CDR1 is MDHEN and CDR2 is SYDVKM. Between the trimmed V and J ends, which lost 3 bases and 4 bases, there was a span of 22 bases. CDR3 amino acids: CASSFPRTFGQTYEQYF. CDR3 sequence (DNA): TGTGCCAGCAGTTTCCCACGAACCTTCGGACAGACTTACGAGCAGTACTTC.

This clonotype was seen only a few times. The V and J genes are TRBV27 and TRBJ2-7, with no clear D. Trimming stripped 1 base from V and 2 bases from J, with 9 bases between. The CDR3 sequence is 14 residues long. Germline CDR1 MNHEY, CDR2 SMNVEV (reference sequence). The CDR3 loop reads CASSLWALPYEQYF. The DNA of the CDR3 is TGTGCCAGCAGTTTATGGGCGCTTCCCTACGAGCAGTACTTC.